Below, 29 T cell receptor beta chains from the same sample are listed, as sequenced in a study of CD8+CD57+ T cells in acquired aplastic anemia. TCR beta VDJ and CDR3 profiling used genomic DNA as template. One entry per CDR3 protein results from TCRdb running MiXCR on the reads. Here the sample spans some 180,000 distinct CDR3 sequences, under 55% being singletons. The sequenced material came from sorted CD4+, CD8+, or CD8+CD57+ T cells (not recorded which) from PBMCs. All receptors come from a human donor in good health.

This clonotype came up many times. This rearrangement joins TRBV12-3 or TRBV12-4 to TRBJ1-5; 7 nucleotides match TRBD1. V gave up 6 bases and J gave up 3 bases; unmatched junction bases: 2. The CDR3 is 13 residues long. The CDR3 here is CASRGQPNQPQHF. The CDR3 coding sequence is TGTGCCAGCAGGGGACAGCCCAATCAGCCCCAGCATTTT.

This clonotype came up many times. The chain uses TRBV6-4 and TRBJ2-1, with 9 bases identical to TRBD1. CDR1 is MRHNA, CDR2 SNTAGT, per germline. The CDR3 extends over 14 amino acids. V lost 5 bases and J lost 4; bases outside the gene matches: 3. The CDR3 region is CASSPGQGYNEQFF. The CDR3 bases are TGTGCCAGCAGTCCGGGACAGGGTTACAATGAGCAGTTCTTC.

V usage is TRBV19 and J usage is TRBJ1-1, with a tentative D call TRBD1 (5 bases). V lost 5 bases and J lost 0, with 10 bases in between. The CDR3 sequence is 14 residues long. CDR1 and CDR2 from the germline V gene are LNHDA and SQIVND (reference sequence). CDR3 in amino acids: CASSLGVMNTEAFF. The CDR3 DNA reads TGTGCCAGTAGTCTAGGGGTTATGAACACTGAAGCTTTCTTT. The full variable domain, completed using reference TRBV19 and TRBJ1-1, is DGGITQSPKYLFRKEGQNVTLSCEQNLNHDAMYWYRQDPGQGLRLIYYSQIVNDFQKGDIAEGYSVSREKKESFPLTVTSAQKNPTAFYLCASSLGVMNTEAFFGQGTRLTVV.

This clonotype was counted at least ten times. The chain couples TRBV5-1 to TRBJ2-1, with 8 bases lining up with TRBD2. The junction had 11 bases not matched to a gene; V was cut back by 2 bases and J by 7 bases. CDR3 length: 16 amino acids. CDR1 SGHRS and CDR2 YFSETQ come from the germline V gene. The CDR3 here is CASSLAGAGDWNEQFF. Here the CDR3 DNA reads TGCGCCAGCAGCTTAGCGGGAGCGGGAGATTGGAATGAGCAGTTCTTC.

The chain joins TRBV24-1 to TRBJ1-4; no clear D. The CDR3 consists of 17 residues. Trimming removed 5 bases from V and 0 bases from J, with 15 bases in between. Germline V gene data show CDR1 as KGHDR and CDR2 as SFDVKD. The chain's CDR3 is CATSAGAEDTTNEKLFF. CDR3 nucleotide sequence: TGTGCCACCAGTGCCGGAGCTGAAGACACAACTAATGAAAAACTGTTTTTT.

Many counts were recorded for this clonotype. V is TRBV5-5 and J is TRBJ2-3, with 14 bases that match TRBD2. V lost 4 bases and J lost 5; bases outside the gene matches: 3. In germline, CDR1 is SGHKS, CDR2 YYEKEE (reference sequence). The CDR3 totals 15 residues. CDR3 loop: CASSSGTSGRDTQYF. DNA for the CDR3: TGTGCCAGCAGCAGCGGGACTAGCGGGAGAGATACGCAGTATTTT.

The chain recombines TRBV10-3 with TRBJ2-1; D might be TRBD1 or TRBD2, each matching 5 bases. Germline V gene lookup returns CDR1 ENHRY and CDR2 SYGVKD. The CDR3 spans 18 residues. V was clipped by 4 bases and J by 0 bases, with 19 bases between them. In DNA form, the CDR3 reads TGTGCCATCAGTGCTTCCCCACGAGGGGCAAGCTCCTACAATGAGCAGTTCTTC. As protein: CAISASPRGASSYNEQFF.

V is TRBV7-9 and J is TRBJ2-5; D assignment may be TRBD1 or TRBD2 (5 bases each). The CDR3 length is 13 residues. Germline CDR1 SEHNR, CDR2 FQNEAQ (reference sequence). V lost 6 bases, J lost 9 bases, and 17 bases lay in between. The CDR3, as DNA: TGTGCCAGCAGACTAGAACAGGTGCCGGCCCAGTACTTC. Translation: CASRLEQVPAQYF.

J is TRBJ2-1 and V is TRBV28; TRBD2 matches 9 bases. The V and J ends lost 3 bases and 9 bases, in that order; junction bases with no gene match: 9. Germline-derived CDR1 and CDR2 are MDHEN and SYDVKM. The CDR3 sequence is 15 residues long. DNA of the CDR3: TGTGCCAGCAGTTTGGGAGGGACTAGCAGTGGTGAGCAGTTCTTC. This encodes CASSLGGTSSGEQFF.

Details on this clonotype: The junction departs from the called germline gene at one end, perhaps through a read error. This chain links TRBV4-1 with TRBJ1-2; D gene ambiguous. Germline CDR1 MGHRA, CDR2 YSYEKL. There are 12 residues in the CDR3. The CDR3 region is CASSQDVRGYTF. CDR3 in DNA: TGTGCCAGCAGCCAAGATGTTCGGGGCTACACCTTC.

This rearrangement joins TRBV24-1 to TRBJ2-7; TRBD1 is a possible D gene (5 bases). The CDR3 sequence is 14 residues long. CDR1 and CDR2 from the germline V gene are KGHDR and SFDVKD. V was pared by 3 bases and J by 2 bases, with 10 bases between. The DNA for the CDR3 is TGTGCCACCAGTGATGCCAGGGTACCCTACGAGCAGTACTTC. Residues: CATSDARVPYEQYF.

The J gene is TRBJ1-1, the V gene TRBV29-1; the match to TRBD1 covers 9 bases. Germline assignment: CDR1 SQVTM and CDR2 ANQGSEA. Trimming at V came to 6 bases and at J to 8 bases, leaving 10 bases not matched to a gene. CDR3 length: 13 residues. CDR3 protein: CSVVQGAGTEAFF. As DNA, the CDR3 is TGCAGCGTCGTACAGGGGGCGGGAACCGAAGCTTTCTTT.

CDR3 amino acids: CAISALSGDNSPLHF. CDR3 coding DNA: TGTGCCATCAGTGCCTTGTCCGGAGATAATTCACCCCTCCACTTT. The chain recombines TRBV10-3 with TRBJ1-6; the D is unclear. CDR1 and CDR2 from the germline V gene are ENHRY and SYGVKD. This CDR3 has 15 amino acids. The V end lost 4 bases, the J end lost 5 bases, and 12 bases lay between the germline ends.

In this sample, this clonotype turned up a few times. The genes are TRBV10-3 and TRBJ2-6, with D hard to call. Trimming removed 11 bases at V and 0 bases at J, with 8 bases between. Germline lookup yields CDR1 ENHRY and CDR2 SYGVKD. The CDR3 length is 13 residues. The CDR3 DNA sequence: TGTGCCGCAAGCCCCTCTGGGGCCAACGTCCTGACTTTC. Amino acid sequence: CAASPSGANVLTF.

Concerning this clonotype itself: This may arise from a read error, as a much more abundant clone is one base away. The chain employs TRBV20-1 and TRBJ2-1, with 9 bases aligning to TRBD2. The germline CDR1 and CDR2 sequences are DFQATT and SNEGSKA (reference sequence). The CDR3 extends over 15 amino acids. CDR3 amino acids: CSARGTLAGSNGQFF. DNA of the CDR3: TGCAGTGCTAGAGGCACTCTAGCGGGGAGCAATGGGCAGTTCTTC.

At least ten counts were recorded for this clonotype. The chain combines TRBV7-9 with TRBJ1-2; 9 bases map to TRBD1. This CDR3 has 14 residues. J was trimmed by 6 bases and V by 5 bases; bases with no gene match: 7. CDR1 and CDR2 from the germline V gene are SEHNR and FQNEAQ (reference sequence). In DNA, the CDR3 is TGTGCCAGCAGCCCTATGGGACAGGGCGATGGCTACACCTTC. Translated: CASSPMGQGDGYTF.

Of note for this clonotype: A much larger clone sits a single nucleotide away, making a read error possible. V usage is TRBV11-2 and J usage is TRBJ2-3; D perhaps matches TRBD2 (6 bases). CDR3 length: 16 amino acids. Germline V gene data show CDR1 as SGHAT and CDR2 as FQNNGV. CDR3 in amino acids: CASSLQGAGSTDTRYF. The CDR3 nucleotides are TGTGCCAGCAGCTTACAGGGCGCGGGGAGCACAGATACGCGGTATTTT.

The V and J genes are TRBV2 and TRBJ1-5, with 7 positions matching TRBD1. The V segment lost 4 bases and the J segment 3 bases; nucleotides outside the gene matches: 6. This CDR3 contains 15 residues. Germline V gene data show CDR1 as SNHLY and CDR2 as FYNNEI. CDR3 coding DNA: TGTGCCAGCAGTGCCGGACAGGACCTCAATCAGCCCCAGCATTTT. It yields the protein CASSAGQDLNQPQHF.

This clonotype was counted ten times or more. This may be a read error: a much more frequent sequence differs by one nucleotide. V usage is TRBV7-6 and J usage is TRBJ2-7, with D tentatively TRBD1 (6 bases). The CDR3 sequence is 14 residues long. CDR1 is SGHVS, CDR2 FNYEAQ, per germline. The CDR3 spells CASGLWDTGGEQYF. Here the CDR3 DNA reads TGTGCCAGCGGCTTATGGGACACAGGAGGCGAGCAGTACTTC.

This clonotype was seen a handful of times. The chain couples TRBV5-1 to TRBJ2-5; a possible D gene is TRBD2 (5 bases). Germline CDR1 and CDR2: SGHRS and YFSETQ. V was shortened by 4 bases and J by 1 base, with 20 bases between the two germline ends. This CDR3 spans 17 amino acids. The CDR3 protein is CASSPRASARAQETQYF. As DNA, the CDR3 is TGCGCCAGCAGCCCGCGGGCGTCCGCGAGGGCCCAAGAGACCCAGTACTTC.

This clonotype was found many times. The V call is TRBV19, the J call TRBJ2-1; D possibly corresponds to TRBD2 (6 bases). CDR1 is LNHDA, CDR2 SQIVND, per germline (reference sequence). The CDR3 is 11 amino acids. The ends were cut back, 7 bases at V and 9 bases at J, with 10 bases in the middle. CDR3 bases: TGTGCCAGTAAGGAGGGGAGTGAGCAGTTCTTC. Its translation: CASKEGSEQFF. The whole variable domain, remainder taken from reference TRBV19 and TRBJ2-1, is DGGITQSPKYLFRKEGQNVTLSCEQNLNHDAMYWYRQDPGQGLRLIYYSQIVNDFQKGDIAEGYSVSREKKESFPLTVTSAQKNPTAFYLCASKEGSEQFFGPGTRLTVL.

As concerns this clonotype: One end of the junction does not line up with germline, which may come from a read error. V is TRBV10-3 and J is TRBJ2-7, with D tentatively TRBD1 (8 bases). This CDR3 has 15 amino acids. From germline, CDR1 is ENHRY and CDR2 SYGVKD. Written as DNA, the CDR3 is TGTGCCACCAGTGAGGCCACACAGGGGGGGGACGAGCAGTACTTC. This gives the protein CATSEATQGGDEQYF.

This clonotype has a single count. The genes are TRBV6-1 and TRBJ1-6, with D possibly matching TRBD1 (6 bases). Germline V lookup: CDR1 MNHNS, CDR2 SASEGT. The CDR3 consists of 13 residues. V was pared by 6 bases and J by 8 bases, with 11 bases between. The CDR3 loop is CASSHREYSPLHF. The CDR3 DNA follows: TGTGCCAGCAGCCACAGGGAGTATTCACCCCTCCACTTT.

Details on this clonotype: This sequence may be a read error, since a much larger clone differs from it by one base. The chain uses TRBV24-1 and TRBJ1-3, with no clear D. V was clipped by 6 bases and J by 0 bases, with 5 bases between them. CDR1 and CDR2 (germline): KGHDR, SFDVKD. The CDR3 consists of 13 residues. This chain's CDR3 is CATSPGSGNTIYF. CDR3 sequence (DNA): TGTGCCACCAGTCCCGGCTCTGGAAACACCATATATTTT.

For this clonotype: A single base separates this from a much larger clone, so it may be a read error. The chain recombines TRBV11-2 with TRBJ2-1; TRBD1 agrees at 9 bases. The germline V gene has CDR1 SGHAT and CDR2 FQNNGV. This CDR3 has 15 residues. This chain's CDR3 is CACSPAGQGRGEQFF. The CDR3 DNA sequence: TGTGCCTGCAGCCCGGCGGGACAGGGAAGGGGTGAGCAGTTCTTC. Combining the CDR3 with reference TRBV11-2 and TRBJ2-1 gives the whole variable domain EAGVAQSPRYKIIEKRQSVAFWCNPISGHATLYWYQQILGQGPKLLIQFQNNGVVDDSQLPKDRFSAERLKGVDSTLKIQPAKLEDSAVYLCACSPAGQGRGEQFFGPGTRLTVL.

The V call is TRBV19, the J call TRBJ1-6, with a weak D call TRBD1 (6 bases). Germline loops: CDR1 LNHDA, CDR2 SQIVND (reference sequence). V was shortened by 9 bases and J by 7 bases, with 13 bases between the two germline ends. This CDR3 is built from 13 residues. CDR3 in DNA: TGTGCCAGCGCTTTCAGGGGAAATTCACCCCTCCACTTT. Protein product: CASAFRGNSPLHF. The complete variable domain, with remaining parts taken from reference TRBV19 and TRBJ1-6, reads DGGITQSPKYLFRKEGQNVTLSCEQNLNHDAMYWYRQDPGQGLRLIYYSQIVNDFQKGDIAEGYSVSREKKESFPLTVTSAQKNPTAFYLCASAFRGNSPLHFGNGTRLTVT.

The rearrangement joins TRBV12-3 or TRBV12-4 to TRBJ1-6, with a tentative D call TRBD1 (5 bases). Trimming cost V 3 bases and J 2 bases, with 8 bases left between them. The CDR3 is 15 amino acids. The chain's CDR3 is CASSLGGTYNSPLHF. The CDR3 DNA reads TGTGCCAGCAGTTTGGGGGGGACCTATAATTCACCCCTCCACTTT.

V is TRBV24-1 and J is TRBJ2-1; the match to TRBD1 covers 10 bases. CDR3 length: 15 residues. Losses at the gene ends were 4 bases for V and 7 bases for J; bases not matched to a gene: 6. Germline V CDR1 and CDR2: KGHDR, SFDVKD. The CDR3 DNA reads TGTGCCACCAGTGACCATAGGACAGGGGGGAATGAGCAGTTCTTC. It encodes CATSDHRTGGNEQFF.

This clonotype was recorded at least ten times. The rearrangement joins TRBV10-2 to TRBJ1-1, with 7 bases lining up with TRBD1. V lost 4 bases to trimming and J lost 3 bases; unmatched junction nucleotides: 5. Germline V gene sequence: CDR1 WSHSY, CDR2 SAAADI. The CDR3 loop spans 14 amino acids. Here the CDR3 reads CASSGTGGHTEAFF. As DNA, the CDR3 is TGCGCCAGCAGTGGGACAGGCGGCCACACTGAAGCTTTCTTT.